The TCR beta chain described here comes from a study of CD8 T cells in Susac syndrome. Random hexamers were used to reverse transcribe the RNA input (roughly 0.5 to 1 ug). An immunoSEQ multiplex PCR generated amplified TCR beta CDR3 products spanning 54 Vbeta and 13 Jbeta. TCRdb reprocessed the immunoSEQ multiplex PCR reads with MiXCR, giving one entry per CDR3 protein. The table shows around 150,000 distinct CDR3 sequences, with over 90% occurring only once. CDR3 size: 15 residues. The V and J ends lost 0 bases and 0 bases respectively, with 11 bases between them. The germline V gene encodes CDR1 SQVTM and CDR2 ANQGSEA.

The specimen was CD4+ T cells from PBMCs. V and J are TRBV29-1 and TRBJ2-5, with D unresolved. This TCR was recovered from a human donor with Susac syndrome. CDR3 protein: CSVEEGGSHQETQYF. In nucleotides, the CDR3 is TGCAGCGTTGAAGAAGGTGGGTCCCACCAAGAGACCCAGTACTTC.